This T cell receptor (beta chain) derives from a study of blood T cells in healthy people across ages. Trimming at V came to 2 bases and at J to 0 bases, leaving 9 bases not matched to a gene. Per germline, CDR1 WNHNN and CDR2 SYGVQD (reference sequence). The CDR3 is 19 amino acids. Then a second PCR, running roughly 7 to 11 cycles, was carried out with a sample-barcoded 5' primer and a J-beta primer mix. TCRdb re-analysed the 5' RACE reads in MiXCR, keeping a single row per CDR3 protein. The sample yields hundreds of thousands of distinct CDR3 sequences, approximately 30% seen once. This sequence originates from a woman older than 75 in good health. V and J are TRBV10-1 and TRBJ2-2; 10 bases are a match to TRBD2. Sequences were obtained from blood. CDR3 loop: CASSETVASGRANTGELFF. Here the CDR3 DNA reads TGCGCCAGCAGTGAGACGGTGGCCAGCGGGAGGGCGAACACCGGGGAGCTGTTTTTT.